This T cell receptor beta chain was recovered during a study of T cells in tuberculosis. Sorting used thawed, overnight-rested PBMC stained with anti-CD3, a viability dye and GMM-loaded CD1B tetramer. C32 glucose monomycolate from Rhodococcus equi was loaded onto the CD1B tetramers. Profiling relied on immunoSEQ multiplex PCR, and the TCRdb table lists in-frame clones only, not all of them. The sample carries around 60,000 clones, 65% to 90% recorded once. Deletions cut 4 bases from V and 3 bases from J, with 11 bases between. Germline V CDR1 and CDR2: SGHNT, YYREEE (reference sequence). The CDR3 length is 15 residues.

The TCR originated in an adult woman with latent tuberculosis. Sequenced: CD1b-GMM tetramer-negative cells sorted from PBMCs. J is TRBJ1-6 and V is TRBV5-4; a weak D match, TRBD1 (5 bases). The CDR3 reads CASSKNGGYNSPLHF. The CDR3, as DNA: TGTGCCAGCAGCAAAAACGGGGGCTATAATTCACCCCTCCACTTT.